This T cell receptor (beta chain) came from a study of T cell repertoires in cytomegalovirus infection. About the study: CMV infection plus the matching HLA type was flagged by public TCR beta signatures. Overall study results and limits: The response measured ex vivo was dominated by TCR beta clonotypes (HLA-C-restricted and CMV-specific). Adding up the frequency of public TCR beta families identified people who carried CMV plus the relevant HLA.

The CDR3 loop spans 14 amino acids. Trimming removed 6 bases from V and 7 bases from J; junction bases left unmatched: 8. Germline V CDR1 and CDR2: MDHEN, SYDVKM. Details on this clonotype: Its antigen is not known.

MiXCR, run by TCRdb on the reads, gives a single entry per CDR3 protein. The sample has about 260,000 distinct CDR3 sequences, roughly 15% seen once; the top ten hold roughly 9.7%. Sequenced sample: PBMCs. The rearrangement joins TRBV28 to TRBJ1-5; 8 bases are shared with TRBD1. This receptor was taken from a human donor in good health (CMV status not recorded). Some clones in this sample may be carry-over from other donors' samples. The CDR3 spells CASSATGVEQPQHF. As DNA, the CDR3 is TGTGCCAGCAGCGCGACAGGGGTTGAACAGCCCCAGCATTTT.